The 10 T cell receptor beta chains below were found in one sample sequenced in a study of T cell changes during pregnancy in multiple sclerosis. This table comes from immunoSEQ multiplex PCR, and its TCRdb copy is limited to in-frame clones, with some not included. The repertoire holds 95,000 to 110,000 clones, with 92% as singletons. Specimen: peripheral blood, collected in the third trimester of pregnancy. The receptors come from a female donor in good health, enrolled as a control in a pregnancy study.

This CDR3 reads CASSVGQGAMSYEQYF. The DNA for the CDR3 is TGTGCCAGCAGCGTAGGACAGGGGGCGATGTCCTACGAGCAGTACTTC. The rearrangement links TRBV9 to TRBJ2-7; 10 bases line up with TRBD1. The CDR3 is 16 residues long. V shed 0 bases and J 1 base; nucleotides not matched to a gene: 4. Germline V gene lookup returns CDR1 SGDLS and CDR2 YYNGEE. Full variable domain (rest looked up from reference TRBV9 and TRBJ2-7): DSGVTQTPKHLITATGQRVTLRCSPRSGDLSVYWYQQSLDQGLQFLIQYYNGEERAKGNILERFSAQQFPDLHSELNLSSLELGDSALYFCASSVGQGAMSYEQYFGPGTRLTVT.

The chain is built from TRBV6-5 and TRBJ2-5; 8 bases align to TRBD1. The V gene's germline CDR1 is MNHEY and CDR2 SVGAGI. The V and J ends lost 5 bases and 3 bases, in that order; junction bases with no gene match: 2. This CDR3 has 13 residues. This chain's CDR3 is CASSHRGEETQYF. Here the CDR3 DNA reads TGTGCCAGCAGTCACAGGGGGGAAGAGACCCAGTACTTC.

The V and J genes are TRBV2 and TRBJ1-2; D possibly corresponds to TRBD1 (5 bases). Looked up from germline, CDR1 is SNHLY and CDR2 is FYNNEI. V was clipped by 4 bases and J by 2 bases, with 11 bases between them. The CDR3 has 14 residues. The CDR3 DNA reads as TGTGCCAGCAGTGTTGGGCAGGGAAACTATGGCTACACCTTC. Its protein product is CASSVGQGNYGYTF.

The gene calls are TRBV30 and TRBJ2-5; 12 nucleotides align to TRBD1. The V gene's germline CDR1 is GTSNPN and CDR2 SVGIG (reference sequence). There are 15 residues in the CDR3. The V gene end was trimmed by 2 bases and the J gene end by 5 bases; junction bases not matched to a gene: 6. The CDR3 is CAWSHSGTGGETQYF. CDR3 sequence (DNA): TGTGCCTGGAGTCACTCCGGGACAGGGGGCGAGACCCAGTACTTC. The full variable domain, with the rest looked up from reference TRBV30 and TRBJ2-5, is SQTIHQWPATLVQPVGSPLSLECTVEGTSNPNLYWYRQAAGRGLQLLFYSVGIGQISSEVPQNLSASRPQDRQFILSSKKLLLSDSGFYLCAWSHSGTGGETQYFGPGTRLLVL.

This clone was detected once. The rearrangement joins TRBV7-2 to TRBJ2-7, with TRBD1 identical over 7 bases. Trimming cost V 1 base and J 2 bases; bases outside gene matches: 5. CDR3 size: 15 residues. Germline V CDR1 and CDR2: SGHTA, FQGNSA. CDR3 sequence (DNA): TGTGCCAGCAGCTTAGTTGGGGGACAGACCTACGAGCAGTACTTC. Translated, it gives CASSLVGGQTYEQYF.

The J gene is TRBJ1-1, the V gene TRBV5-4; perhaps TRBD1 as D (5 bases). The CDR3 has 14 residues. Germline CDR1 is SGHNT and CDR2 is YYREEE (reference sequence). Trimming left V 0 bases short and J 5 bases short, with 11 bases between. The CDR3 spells CASSLGGRLTEAFF. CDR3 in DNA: TGTGCCAGCAGCTTGGGGGGGAGGCTAACTGAAGCTTTCTTT.

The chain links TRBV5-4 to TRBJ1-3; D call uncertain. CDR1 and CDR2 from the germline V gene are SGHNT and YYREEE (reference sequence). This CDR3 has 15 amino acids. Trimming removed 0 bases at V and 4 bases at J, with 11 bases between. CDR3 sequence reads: CASSLGPGIGNTIYF. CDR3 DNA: TGTGCCAGCAGCTTGGGTCCGGGGATAGGAAACACCATATATTTT.

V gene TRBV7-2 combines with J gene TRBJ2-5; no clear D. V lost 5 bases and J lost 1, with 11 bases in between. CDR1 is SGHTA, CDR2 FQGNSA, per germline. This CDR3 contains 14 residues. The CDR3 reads CASSPAAFQETQYF. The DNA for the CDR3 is TGTGCCAGCAGCCCCGCCGCGTTCCAAGAGACCCAGTACTTC.

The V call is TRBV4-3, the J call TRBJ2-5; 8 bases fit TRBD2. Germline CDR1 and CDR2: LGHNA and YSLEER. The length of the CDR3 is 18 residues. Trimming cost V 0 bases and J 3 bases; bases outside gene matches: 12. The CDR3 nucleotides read TGCGCCAGCAGCCAAGATCTCAACGGGGGGGCGGGAGAAGAGACCCAGTACTTC. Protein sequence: CASSQDLNGGAGEETQYF.

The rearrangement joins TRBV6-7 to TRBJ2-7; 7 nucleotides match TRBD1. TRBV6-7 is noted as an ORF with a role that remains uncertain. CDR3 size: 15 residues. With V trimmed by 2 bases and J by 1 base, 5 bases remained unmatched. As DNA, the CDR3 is TGTGCCAGCAGTTACCCGGACAGGTTATCCTACGAGCAGTACTTC. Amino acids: CASSYPDRLSYEQYF.